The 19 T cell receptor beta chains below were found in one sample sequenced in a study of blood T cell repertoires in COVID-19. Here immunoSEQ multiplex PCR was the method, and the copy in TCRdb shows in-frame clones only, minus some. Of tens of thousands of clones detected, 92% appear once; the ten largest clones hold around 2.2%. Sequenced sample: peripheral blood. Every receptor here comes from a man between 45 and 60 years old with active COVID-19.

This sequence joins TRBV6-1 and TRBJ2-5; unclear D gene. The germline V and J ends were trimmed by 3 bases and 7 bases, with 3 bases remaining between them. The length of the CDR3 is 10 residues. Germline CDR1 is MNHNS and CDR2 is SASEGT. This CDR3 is CASSDVTQYF. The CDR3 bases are TGTGCCAGCAGTGACGTGACCCAGTACTTC.

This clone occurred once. CDR3 loop: CASSQWREDLKDEQFF. The DNA of the CDR3 is TGTGCCAGCAGCCAATGGCGGGAGGATCTTAAGGATGAGCAGTTCTTC. The genes are TRBV14 and TRBJ2-1; 8 bases are a match to TRBD2. The CDR3 covers 16 residues. Per the germline V gene, CDR1 is SGHDN and CDR2 is FVKESK. V lost 2 bases, J lost 8 bases, and 11 bases stayed unmatched.

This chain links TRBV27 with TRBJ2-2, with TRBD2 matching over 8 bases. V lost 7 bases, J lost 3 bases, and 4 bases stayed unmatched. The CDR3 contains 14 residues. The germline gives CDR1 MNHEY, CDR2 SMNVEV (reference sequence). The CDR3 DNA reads TGTGCCAGCAACCCGGGGGGGTACACCGGGGAGCTGTTTTTT. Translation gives CASNPGGYTGELFF.

The CDR3 DNA sequence: TGTGCCAGCAGTTACGCGGGGGGAACCTACAATGAGCAGTTCTTC. It yields the protein CASSYAGGTYNEQFF. The rearrangement joins TRBV6-5 to TRBJ2-1; 8 bases fit TRBD2. Germline V gene lookup returns CDR1 MNHEY and CDR2 SVGAGI. V lost 2 bases to trimming and J lost 2 bases; unmatched junction nucleotides: 2. This CDR3 has 15 residues.

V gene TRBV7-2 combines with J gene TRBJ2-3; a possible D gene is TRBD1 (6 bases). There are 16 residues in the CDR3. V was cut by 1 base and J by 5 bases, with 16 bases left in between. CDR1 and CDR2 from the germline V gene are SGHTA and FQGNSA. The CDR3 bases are TGTGCCAGCAGCTTAGAGACTTCCGAAGGGGGAGATACGCAGTATTTT. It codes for CASSLETSEGGDTQYF.

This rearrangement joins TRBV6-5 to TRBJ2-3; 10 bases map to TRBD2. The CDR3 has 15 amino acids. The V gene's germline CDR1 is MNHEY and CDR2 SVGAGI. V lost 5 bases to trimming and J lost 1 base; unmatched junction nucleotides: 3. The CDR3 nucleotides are TGTGCCAGCAGTCATAGCGGGGGGCGCACAGATACGCAGTATTTT. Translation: CASSHSGGRTDTQYF.

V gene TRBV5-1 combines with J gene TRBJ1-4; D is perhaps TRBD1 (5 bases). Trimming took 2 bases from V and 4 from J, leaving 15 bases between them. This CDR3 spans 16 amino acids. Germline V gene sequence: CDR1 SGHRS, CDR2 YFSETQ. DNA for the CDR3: TGCGCCAGCAGCTTCTCTCCGGGGGGACTTAATGAAAAACTGTTTTTT. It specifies CASSFSPGGLNEKLFF.

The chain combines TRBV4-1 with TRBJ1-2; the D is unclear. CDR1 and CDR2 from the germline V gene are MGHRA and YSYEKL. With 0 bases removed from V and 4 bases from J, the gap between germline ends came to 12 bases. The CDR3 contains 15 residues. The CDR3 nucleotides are TGCGCCAGCAGCCAAGATGGGCAACGGCGCTATGGCTACACCTTC. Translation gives CASSQDGQRRYGYTF.

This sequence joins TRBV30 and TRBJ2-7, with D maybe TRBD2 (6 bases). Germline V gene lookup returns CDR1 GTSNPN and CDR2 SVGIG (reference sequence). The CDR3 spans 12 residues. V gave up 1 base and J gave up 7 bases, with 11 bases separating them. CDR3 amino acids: CAWSELGREQYF. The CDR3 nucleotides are TGTGCCTGGAGTGAGCTGGGGAGGGAGCAGTACTTC.

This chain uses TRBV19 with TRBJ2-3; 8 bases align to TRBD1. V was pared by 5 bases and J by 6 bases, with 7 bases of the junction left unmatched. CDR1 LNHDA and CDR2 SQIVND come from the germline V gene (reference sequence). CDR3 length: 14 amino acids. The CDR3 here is CASSRQGAADTQYF. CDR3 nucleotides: TGTGCCAGTAGTCGGCAGGGGGCAGCGGATACGCAGTATTTT.

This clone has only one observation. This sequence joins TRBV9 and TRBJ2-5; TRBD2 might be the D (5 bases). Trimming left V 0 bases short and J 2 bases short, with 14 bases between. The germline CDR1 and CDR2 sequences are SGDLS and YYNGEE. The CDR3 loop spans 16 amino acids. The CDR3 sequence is CASSVAVGVGQETQYF. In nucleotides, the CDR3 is TGTGCCAGCAGCGTAGCTGTGGGAGTGGGACAAGAGACCCAGTACTTC.

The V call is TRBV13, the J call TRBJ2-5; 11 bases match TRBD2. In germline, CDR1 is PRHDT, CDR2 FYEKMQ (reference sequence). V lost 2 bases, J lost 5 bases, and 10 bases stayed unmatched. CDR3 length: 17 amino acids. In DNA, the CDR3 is TGTGCCAGCAGCTTAATACTAGCGGGGGCCAAGGGGGAGACCCAGTACTTC. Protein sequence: CASSLILAGAKGETQYF.

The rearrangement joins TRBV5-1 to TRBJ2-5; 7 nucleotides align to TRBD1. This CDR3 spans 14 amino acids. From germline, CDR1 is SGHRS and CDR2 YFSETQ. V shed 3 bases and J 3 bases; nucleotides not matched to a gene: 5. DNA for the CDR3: TGCGCCAGCAGCTCCGGGACAGCTGAAGAGACCCAGTACTTC. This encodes CASSSGTAEETQYF.

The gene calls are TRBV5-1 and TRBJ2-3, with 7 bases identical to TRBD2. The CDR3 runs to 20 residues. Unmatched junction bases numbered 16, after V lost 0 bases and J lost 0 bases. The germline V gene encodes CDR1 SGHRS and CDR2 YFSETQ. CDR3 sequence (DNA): TGCGCCAGCAGCTTGGGGTTCCGGGACTATAGCTCGTTTAGCACAGATACGCAGTATTTT. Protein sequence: CASSLGFRDYSSFSTDTQYF.

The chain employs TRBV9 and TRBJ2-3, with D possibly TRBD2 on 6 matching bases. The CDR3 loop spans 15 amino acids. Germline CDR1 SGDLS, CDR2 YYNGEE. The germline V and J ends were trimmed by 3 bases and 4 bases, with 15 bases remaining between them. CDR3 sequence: CASSAFTAGADTQYF. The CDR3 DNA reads TGTGCCAGCAGCGCCTTTACAGCGGGCGCAGATACGCAGTATTTT. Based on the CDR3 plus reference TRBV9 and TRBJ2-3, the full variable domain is DSGVTQTPKHLITATGQRVTLRCSPRSGDLSVYWYQQSLDQGLQFLIQYYNGEERAKGNILERFSAQQFPDLHSELNLSSLELGDSALYFCASSAFTAGADTQYFGPGTRLTVL.

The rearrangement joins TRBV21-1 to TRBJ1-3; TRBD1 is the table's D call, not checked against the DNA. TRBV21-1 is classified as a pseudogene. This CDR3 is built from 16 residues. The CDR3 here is CASSSRTGTKGNTIYF. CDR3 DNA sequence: TGTGCCAGCAGCAGCCGGACAGGGACGAAAGGAAACACCATATATTTT.

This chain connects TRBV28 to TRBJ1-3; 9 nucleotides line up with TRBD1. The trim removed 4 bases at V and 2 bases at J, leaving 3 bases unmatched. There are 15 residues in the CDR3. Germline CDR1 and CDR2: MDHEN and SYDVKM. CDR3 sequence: CASSSTGGAGNTIYF. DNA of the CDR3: TGTGCCAGCAGTTCCACAGGGGGCGCTGGAAACACCATATATTTT.

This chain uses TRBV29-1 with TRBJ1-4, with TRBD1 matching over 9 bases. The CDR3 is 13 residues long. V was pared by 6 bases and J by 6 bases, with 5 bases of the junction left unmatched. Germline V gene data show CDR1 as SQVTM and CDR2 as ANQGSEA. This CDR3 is CSVAGQGDEKLFF. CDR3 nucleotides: TGCAGCGTAGCGGGACAGGGAGATGAAAAACTGTTTTTT. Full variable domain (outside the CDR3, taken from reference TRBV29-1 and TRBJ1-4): SAVISQKPSRDICQRGTSLTIQCQVDSQVTMMFWYRQQPGQSLTLIATANQGSEATYESGFVIDKFPISRPNLTFSTLTVSNMSPEDSSIYLCSVAGQGDEKLFFGSGTQLSVL.

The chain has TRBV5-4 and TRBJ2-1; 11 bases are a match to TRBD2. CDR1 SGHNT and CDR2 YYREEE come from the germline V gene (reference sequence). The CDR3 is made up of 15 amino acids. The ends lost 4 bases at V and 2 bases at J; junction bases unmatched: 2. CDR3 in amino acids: CASSISGGAYNEQFF. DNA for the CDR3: TGTGCCAGCAGCATTAGCGGGGGGGCCTACAATGAGCAGTTCTTC.